The sequence of this T cell receptor (beta chain) was determined in a study (dated by TCRdb to between 2015 and 2016). Looking at the study overall: The study examined whether tumor-infiltrating Tregs in breast cancer are drawn from blood Tregs or arise in situ by conversion from other CD4+ T cell subsets.

General study outcomes and caveats: The larger-cohort validation was restricted to a single TCR beta V-J rearrangement rather than whole repertoires. In terms of TCR gene usage, tumor memory CD4+ T cells clustered together with blood and lymph node memory CD4+ cells, as well as with lymph node naive CD4+ cells. The greatest overlap of tumor-infiltrating Treg TCR alpha and beta sequences was with tumor naive CD4+ T cells, followed next by blood naive CD4+ T cells.

On this clonotype itself: This clone's antigen is unknown. It has no much larger one-base neighbor in the sample; base qualities were not kept.

Full-length TCR variable regions were amplified by 5' RACE PCR using constant-region reverse primers, and then by semi-nested PCR using Nested Universal Primer A. The ReliaPrep RNA Cell Miniprep System was used to extract total RNA, which was then reverse transcribed into 5'RACE-ready cDNA with the SMARTer RACE 5'/3' Kit. An Illumina MiSeq was used to sequence the full-length TCR alpha and beta libraries, which had been barcoded with multiplex adaptors. On the authors' methods: For each of nine subset-tissue groups, sequencing data from the five patients were pooled, and the groups were then compared using unsupervised clustering of TCR gene usage. The Morisita-Horn index was used to calculate repertoire similarity, with shared sequences weighted according to their contribution to each repertoire. TCRdb cleaned the public reads at Q25 with fastp, built clones with MiXCR and kept in-frame beta chains. When rows share a CDR3 protein, they turn into one entry using the most common DNA and genes. TCRdb assigned the V and J calls; the authors' analysis was not used. The sample table shows some 8,700 distinct CDR3 sequences, and 65% to 70% are seen once. 4.3% of the sample lies in the top ten.

CDR1 and CDR2, per the germline V gene, are MNHNS and SASEGT. The CDR3 starts with the cysteine, ends with the phenylalanine, and has 14 residues. The DNA shown is the 42-base CDR3, in frame from base 1. The V end loses 3 bases and the J end loses 7 bases, and a stretch of 15 bases separates them. To purify naive CD4+ T cells, the Miltenyi Naive CD4+ T Cell Isolation kit was used, and CD25 microbeads served to deplete Tregs. Tregs, naive and memory CD4+ T cells from tumor, blood and ipsilateral draining lymph nodes of a handful of breast cancer patients underwent full-length TCR alpha and beta sequencing. Tumor tissue and lymph nodes obtained from ipsilateral axillary dissection were perfused with PBS, minced and then digested with collagenase I and hyaluronidase. FACS confirmed that the sorted cell populations were more than 90% pure.

Sequences were obtained from tumor-infiltrating naive CD4+ T cells sorted from the breast tumor. Per the publication, the cell subset or site label means: naive CD4+ T cells, CD4+CD45RA+CD25-. The clonotype was recovered from a female donor with breast cancer. This receptor chain uses TRBV6-1 and TRBJ1-2, with no reliable assignment of the D segment. The DNA sequence is as follows: TGTGCCAGCAGTGATGGACCGTCGTTCGGTGGCTACACCTTC. This is translated as CASSDGPSFGGYTF.